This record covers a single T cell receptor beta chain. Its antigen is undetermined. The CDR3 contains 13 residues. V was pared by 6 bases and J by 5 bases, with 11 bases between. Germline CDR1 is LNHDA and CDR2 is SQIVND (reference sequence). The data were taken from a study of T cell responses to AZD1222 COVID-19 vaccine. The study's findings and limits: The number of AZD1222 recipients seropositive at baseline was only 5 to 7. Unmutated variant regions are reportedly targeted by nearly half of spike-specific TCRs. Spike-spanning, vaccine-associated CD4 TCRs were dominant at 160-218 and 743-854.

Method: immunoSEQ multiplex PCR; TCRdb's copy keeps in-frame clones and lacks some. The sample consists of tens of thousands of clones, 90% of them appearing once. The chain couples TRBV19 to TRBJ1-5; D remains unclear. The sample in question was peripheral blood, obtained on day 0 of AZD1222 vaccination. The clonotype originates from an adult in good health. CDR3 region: CASSPSIDQPQHF. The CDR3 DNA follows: TGTGCCAGTAGCCCGTCAATAGATCAGCCCCAGCATTTT. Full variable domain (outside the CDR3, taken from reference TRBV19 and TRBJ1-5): DGGITQSPKYLFRKEGQNVTLSCEQNLNHDAMYWYRQDPGQGLRLIYYSQIVNDFQKGDIAEGYSVSREKKESFPLTVTSAQKNPTAFYLCASSPSIDQPQHFGDGTRLSIL.